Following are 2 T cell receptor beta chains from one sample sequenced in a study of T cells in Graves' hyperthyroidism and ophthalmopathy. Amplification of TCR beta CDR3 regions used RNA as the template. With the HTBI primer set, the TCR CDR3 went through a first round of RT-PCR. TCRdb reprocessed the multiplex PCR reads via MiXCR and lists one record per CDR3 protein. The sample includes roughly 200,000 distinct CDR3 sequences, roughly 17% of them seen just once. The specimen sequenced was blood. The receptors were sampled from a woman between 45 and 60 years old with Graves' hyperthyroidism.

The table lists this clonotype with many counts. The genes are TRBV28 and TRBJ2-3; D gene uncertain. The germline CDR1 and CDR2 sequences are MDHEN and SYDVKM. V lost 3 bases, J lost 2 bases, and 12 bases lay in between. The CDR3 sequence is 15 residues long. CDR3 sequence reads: CASSLVYDSTDTQYF. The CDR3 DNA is TGTGCCAGCAGTTTGGTCTACGATTCCACAGATACGCAGTATTTT.

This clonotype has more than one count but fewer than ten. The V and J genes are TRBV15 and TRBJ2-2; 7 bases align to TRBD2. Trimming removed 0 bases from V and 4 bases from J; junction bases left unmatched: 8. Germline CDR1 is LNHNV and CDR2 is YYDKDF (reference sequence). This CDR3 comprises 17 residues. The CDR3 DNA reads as TGTGCCACCAGCAGAGATTTTGGCGGGAGACGCACCGGGGAGCTGTTTTTT. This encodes CATSRDFGGRRTGELFF.